The rows below give T cell receptor beta chains drawn from one sample of a study of cytomegalovirus exposure and HLA in healthy donors. Method: immunoSEQ multiplex PCR; TCRdb's copy keeps in-frame clones and lacks some. This sample yields some 350,000 clones, of which roughly 87% are seen a single time; approximately 1.1% belongs to the top ten. Sequences were obtained from PBMCs. The receptors shown here come from a woman in her 30s in good health and CMV-seropositive. Each CDR3 is given with its conserved first and last residue. The order of the fields is CDR3 DNA, CDR3 protein, D gene, clone size, V gene, J gene. A D gene is named only where the DNA matches it firmly. Clone size appears in some rows only: once, few, many, or a class for an expanded clone.

cdr3_nt: TGTGCCAGCAGTACAGGGATAACTAATGAAAAACTGTTTTTT
cdr3_aa: CASSTGITNEKLFF
d_call: .
clone_size: .
v_call: TRBV6-1
j_call: TRBJ1-4

cdr3_nt: TGTGCCAGCAGTTACGGGCAGATGAACACTGAAGCTTTCTTT
cdr3_aa: CASSYGQMNTEAFF
d_call: .
clone_size: .
v_call: TRBV6-6
j_call: TRBJ1-1

cdr3_nt: TGTGCCAGCAGCTTAGTCCAGGGCACCTACAATGAGCAGTTCTTC
cdr3_aa: CASSLVQGTYNEQFF
d_call: .
clone_size: .
v_call: TRBV7-2
j_call: TRBJ2-1

cdr3_nt: TGTGCCAGCAGCTTAGGGGTTGGTACATACACCGGGGAGCTGTTTTTT
cdr3_aa: CASSLGVGTYTGELFF
d_call: .
clone_size: .
v_call: TRBV7-3
j_call: TRBJ2-2

cdr3_nt: TGTGCCAGCAGCAGTGAGCCGGGACAGACCTACGAGCAGTACTTC
cdr3_aa: CASSSEPGQTYEQYF
d_call: TRBD1
clone_size: .
v_call: TRBV5-4
j_call: TRBJ2-7

cdr3_nt: TGCAGCGTTGATAGGACAGGGAAAGAGACCCAGTACTTC
cdr3_aa: CSVDRTGKETQYF
d_call: TRBD1
clone_size: .
v_call: TRBV29-1
j_call: TRBJ2-5

cdr3_nt: TGCGCCAGCAGCCAAGAAGGGGACAGTTTCGCTGAAGCTTTCTTT
cdr3_aa: CASSQEGDSFAEAFF
d_call: TRBD1
clone_size: .
v_call: TRBV4-3
j_call: TRBJ1-1

cdr3_nt: TGTGCCAGCAGCCCCCCGGAGTCGGGTGAGCAGTTCTTC
cdr3_aa: CASSPPESGEQFF
d_call: .
clone_size: .
v_call: TRBV7-3
j_call: TRBJ2-1

cdr3_nt: TGTGCCAGCAGTTTAAGGGGAGAGACCCAGTACTTC
cdr3_aa: CASSLRGETQYF
d_call: .
clone_size: .
v_call: TRBV27
j_call: TRBJ2-5

cdr3_nt: TGTGCCAGCAGTACCATTGACAGGCTCGGAAACATTCAGTACTTC
cdr3_aa: CASSTIDRLGNIQYF
d_call: .
clone_size: .
v_call: TRBV27
j_call: TRBJ2-4

cdr3_nt: TGTGCCAGTAGTATTTCGGGTAATCAGCCCCAGCATTTT
cdr3_aa: CASSISGNQPQHF
d_call: .
clone_size: .
v_call: TRBV19
j_call: TRBJ1-5

cdr3_nt: TGTGCCAGCAGCCGTAGCACAGATACGCAGTATTTT
cdr3_aa: CASSRSTDTQYF
d_call: .
clone_size: .
v_call: TRBV7-9
j_call: TRBJ2-3

cdr3_nt: TGTGCCAGCAGTCCCAGGACAGGACACCATCAGCCCCAGCATTTT
cdr3_aa: CASSPRTGHHQPQHF
d_call: TRBD1
clone_size: .
v_call: TRBV28
j_call: TRBJ1-5

cdr3_nt: TGTGCCAGCATCGGACTAGCGGGGGCCTACAATGAGCAGTTCTTC
cdr3_aa: CASIGLAGAYNEQFF
d_call: TRBD2
clone_size: once
v_call: TRBV2
j_call: TRBJ2-1

cdr3_nt: TGTGCCACCCGTTTCTACGAGGACTACACTGAAGCTTTCTTT
cdr3_aa: CATRFYEDYTEAFF
d_call: .
clone_size: once
v_call: TRBV13
j_call: TRBJ1-1

cdr3_nt: TGCGCCAGCAGCCAATACAGGGGAATCTACGAGCAGTACTTC
cdr3_aa: CASSQYRGIYEQYF
d_call: TRBD1
clone_size: .
v_call: TRBV4-3
j_call: TRBJ2-7

cdr3_nt: TGTGCCAGCAGTCCTCAACTCGGGGAGACCCAGTACTTC
cdr3_aa: CASSPQLGETQYF
d_call: .
clone_size: .
v_call: TRBV27
j_call: TRBJ2-5

cdr3_nt: TGCGCCAGCAGCCAATCGGGGGTCACCGGGGAGCTGTTTTTT
cdr3_aa: CASSQSGVTGELFF
d_call: .
clone_size: once
v_call: TRBV4-1
j_call: TRBJ2-2

cdr3_nt: TGCGCCAGCAGCCAAGTTGCCCTTCCGGGACATGCCAATCAGCCCCAGCATTTT
cdr3_aa: CASSQVALPGHANQPQHF
d_call: .
clone_size: .
v_call: TRBV4-1
j_call: TRBJ1-5

cdr3_nt: TGTGCCAGCAGCCCAACGGGCGGGGGTAGCAATCAGCCCCAGCATTTT
cdr3_aa: CASSPTGGGSNQPQHF
d_call: .
clone_size: few
v_call: TRBV7-9
j_call: TRBJ1-5

cdr3_nt: TGTGCCAGCAGTTACGGTTCAGAAGAGACCCAGTACTTC
cdr3_aa: CASSYGSEETQYF
d_call: .
clone_size: .
v_call: TRBV6-5
j_call: TRBJ2-5

cdr3_nt: TGTGCCAGCAGCCCACAGGGTAGAAGCTCCTACGAGCAGTACTTC
cdr3_aa: CASSPQGRSSYEQYF
d_call: .
clone_size: .
v_call: TRBV27
j_call: TRBJ2-7

cdr3_nt: TGTGCCAGCAGTCTACGTTCCGGGACTAGCATGGACAATGAGCAGTTCTTC
cdr3_aa: CASSLRSGTSMDNEQFF
d_call: TRBD2
clone_size: .
v_call: TRBV27
j_call: TRBJ2-1

cdr3_nt: TGTGCCAGCAGCTTAGACCTAGCGAGGGCCTACGAGCAGTACTTC
cdr3_aa: CASSLDLARAYEQYF
d_call: .
clone_size: .
v_call: TRBV7-2
j_call: TRBJ2-7

cdr3_nt: TGTGCCAGTAGTATAGGGGGGAGCTCCTACGAGCAGTACTTC
cdr3_aa: CASSIGGSSYEQYF
d_call: .
clone_size: .
v_call: TRBV19
j_call: TRBJ2-7

cdr3_nt: TGTGCCAGCTCACCACAACAGGGAGGCACAGATACGCAGTATTTT
cdr3_aa: CASSPQQGGTDTQYF
d_call: .
clone_size: .
v_call: TRBV18
j_call: TRBJ2-3

cdr3_nt: TGTGCCTGGAACGCAGGCGTCCACGAGCAGTACTTC
cdr3_aa: CAWNAGVHEQYF
d_call: .
clone_size: .
v_call: TRBV30
j_call: TRBJ2-7

cdr3_nt: TGTGCCAGCAGCTTAGCATCCGGGACAGGAACCTACGAGCAGTACTTC
cdr3_aa: CASSLASGTGTYEQYF
d_call: TRBD1
clone_size: .
v_call: TRBV7-9
j_call: TRBJ2-7

cdr3_nt: TGCGCCAGCAGCCCCACAACCTTAGCCCCCTACGAGCAGTACTTC
cdr3_aa: CASSPTTLAPYEQYF
d_call: .
clone_size: .
v_call: TRBV4-3
j_call: TRBJ2-7

cdr3_nt: TGCGCCAGCAGCTTCGGACTAGCGGGCGATAGTAAGACCGGGGAGCTGTTTTTT
cdr3_aa: CASSFGLAGDSKTGELFF
d_call: TRBD2
clone_size: .
v_call: TRBV5-1
j_call: TRBJ2-2